The 18 T cell receptor beta chains in this list originate from one sample, sequenced in a study of OX40 agonist ivuxolimab in advanced cancers. The method was immunoSEQ multiplex PCR; TCRdb's version includes in-frame clones alone and lacks a portion of them. Of 65,000 to 80,000 clones in the sample, 80% were seen once. The sample here was CD4+ or CD8+ T cells sorted from blood, taken in a trial of the OX40 agonist ivuxolimab. These receptor sequences come from an adult with an advanced solid tumor such as melanoma, head and neck, liver or kidney cancer.

This clone was seen a single time. The rearrangement links TRBV6-5 to TRBJ1-2; D remains ambiguous. The CDR3 runs 13 residues. Trimming removed 4 bases at V and 4 bases at J, with 10 bases between. Germline CDR1 MNHEY, CDR2 SVGAGI. CDR3 nucleotides: TGTGCCAGCAGTTTCTCCAGCTCCTATGGCTACACCTTC. This encodes CASSFSSSYGYTF.

V and J are TRBV7-9 and TRBJ2-7, with 7 nucleotides matching TRBD1. The CDR3 totals 16 residues. V was clipped by 1 base and J by 0 bases; unmatched bases: 6. Germline V gene sequence: CDR1 SEHNR, CDR2 FQNEAQ (reference sequence). The CDR3 DNA sequence: TGTGCCAGCAGCTTAGTAGGCAGGGGGAACTCCTACGAGCAGTACTTC. Amino acids: CASSLVGRGNSYEQYF.

The V and J genes are TRBV9 and TRBJ2-4; 8 bases agree with TRBD2. This CDR3 region has 13 residues. Losses at the gene ends were 7 bases for V and 7 bases for J; bases not matched to a gene: 7. The germline gives CDR1 SGDLS, CDR2 YYNGEE. The CDR3 region has the DNA TGTGCCAGCTCGCAGGGACTAGTGAACATTCAGTACTTC. This sequence encodes CASSQGLVNIQYF. Filled out from reference TRBV9 and TRBJ2-4, the complete variable domain reads DSGVTQTPKHLITATGQRVTLRCSPRSGDLSVYWYQQSLDQGLQFLIQYYNGEERAKGNILERFSAQQFPDLHSELNLSSLELGDSALYFCASSQGLVNIQYFGAGTRLSVL.

The chain links TRBV7-9 to TRBJ2-5; the match to TRBD2 covers 11 bases. The CDR3 consists of 13 residues. J gave up 9 bases and V 5 bases, and 5 bases lay outside the gene matches. Germline V CDR1 and CDR2: SEHNR, FQNEAQ (reference sequence). CDR3 nucleotides: TGTGCCAGCAGCCAGACTAGCGGGGTGGCCCAGTACTTC. Amino acid sequence: CASSQTSGVAQYF.

The rearrangement links TRBV9 to TRBJ2-3; 8 bases line up with TRBD2. The germline V gene encodes CDR1 SGDLS and CDR2 YYNGEE. V was pared by 4 bases and J by 2 bases, with 9 bases of the junction left unmatched. The CDR3 sequence is 16 residues long. As DNA, the CDR3 is TGTGCCAGCAGCCCCGGACTAGCTTTCTCCACAGATACGCAGTATTTT. Translating it yields CASSPGLAFSTDTQYF.

The chain combines TRBV5-1 with TRBJ1-2; 10 bases map to TRBD1. The CDR3 runs to 15 residues. In germline, CDR1 is SGHRS, CDR2 YFSETQ. The J segment lost 3 bases and the V segment lost 4 bases, leaving 6 bases of the junction unmatched. The CDR3 DNA follows: TGCGCCAGCAGCCTAAGAGGGACAGGGGACTATGGCTACACCTTC. This sequence encodes CASSLRGTGDYGYTF.

V gene TRBV7-6 combines with J gene TRBJ2-7, with 10 positions matching TRBD1. The CDR3 totals 15 residues. Germline CDR1 and CDR2: SGHVS and FNYEAQ. V was pared by 5 bases and J by 0 bases, with 4 bases of the junction left unmatched. As DNA, the CDR3 is TGTGCCAGCAGCGCGGGACAGGGGAGCTCCTACGAGCAGTACTTC. This codes for CASSAGQGSSYEQYF.

The count of this clone is one. The chain couples TRBV21-1 to TRBJ2-2; whether TRBD1, the table's D call, matches the DNA was not checked. TRBV21-1 counts as a pseudogene. This CDR3 is built from 17 residues. The CDR3 DNA reads TGTGCCAGCAAATCTCCCCCCAGACAGCGGAACACCGGGGAGCTGTTTTTT. It codes for CASKSPPRQRNTGELFF.

The chain is built from TRBV5-6 and TRBJ1-5, with 7 bases lining up with TRBD1. Unmatched junction bases numbered 12, after V lost 3 bases and J lost 0 bases. The germline CDR1 and CDR2 sequences are SGHDT and YYEEEE. This CDR3 is 18 amino acids long. CDR3 DNA sequence: TGTGCCAGCAGCTCGGGCACCGGGACAGCTTATAGCAATCAGCCCCAGCATTTT. This translates into CASSSGTGTAYSNQPQHF.

The chain uses TRBV4-2 and TRBJ2-3, with D perhaps TRBD2 (5 bases). The germline V gene encodes CDR1 LGHNA and CDR2 YNFKEQ. The CDR3 covers 18 residues. V was cut by 4 bases and J by 1 base, with 21 bases left in between. The CDR3 sequence is CASSLQEPPGGGTDTQYF. The CDR3 DNA reads TGTGCCAGCAGCCTTCAAGAGCCACCAGGAGGAGGCACAGATACGCAGTATTTT.

The CDR3 protein is CASSRGEVNEQFF. In nucleotides, the CDR3 is TGCGCCAGCAGCCGGGGGGAGGTCAATGAGCAGTTCTTC. The gene calls are TRBV10-2 and TRBJ2-1, with TRBD2 matching over 7 bases. Germline-derived CDR1 and CDR2 are WSHSY and SAAADI. The CDR3 is 13 residues long. V shed 6 bases, J shed 6 bases, and the junction held 5 bases outside the gene matches.

For the CDR3, the DNA is TGCGCCAGCAGCTGGGGGACTTCCGCGAGCACCGGGGAGCTGTTTTTT. Its translation: CASSWGTSASTGELFF. The chain links TRBV5-1 to TRBJ2-2; D possibly corresponds to TRBD2 (6 bases). The V gene lost 3 bases and the J gene lost 4 bases, with 16 bases spanning the gap. Germline V gives CDR1 SGHRS, CDR2 YFSETQ. The CDR3 is made up of 16 amino acids.

The chain joins TRBV7-3 to TRBJ2-5; maybe TRBD2 (6 bases). Between the trimmed V and J ends, which lost 6 bases and 3 bases, there was a span of 20 bases. The CDR3 is made up of 16 amino acids. The germline gives CDR1 SGHTA, CDR2 FQGTGA. CDR3 residues: CASRTPSRDLKETQYF. CDR3 sequence (DNA): TGTGCCAGCAGAACCCCGAGCCGGGACTTAAAAGAGACCCAGTACTTC.

V gene TRBV5-5 combines with J gene TRBJ2-7; TRBD1 might be the D (5 bases). The CDR3 runs to 17 residues. In germline, CDR1 is SGHKS, CDR2 YYEKEE (reference sequence). Between the trimmed V and J ends, which lost 0 bases and 2 bases, there was a span of 18 bases. The CDR3: CASSLGLGRKSPYEQYF. DNA for the CDR3: TGTGCCAGCAGCTTGGGACTGGGGCGGAAATCCCCCTACGAGCAGTACTTC. Based on the CDR3 plus reference TRBV5-5 and TRBJ2-7, the full variable domain is DAGVTQSPTHLIKTRGQQVTLRCSPISGHKSVSWYQQVLGQGPQFIFQYYEKEERGRGNFPDRFSARQFPNYSSELNVNALLLGDSALYLCASSLGLGRKSPYEQYFGPGTRLTVT.

The rearrangement uses TRBV7-9 and TRBJ2-1; D is ambiguous. Per the germline V gene, CDR1 is SEHNR and CDR2 is FQNEAQ (reference sequence). V lost 5 bases and J 14 bases, leaving 13 bases between the germline ends. The CDR3 covers 11 residues. The CDR3 protein is CASSASSREFF. In nucleotides, the CDR3 is TGTGCCAGCAGCGCTTCTTCCCGGGAGTTCTTC. The complete variable domain, with remaining parts taken from reference TRBV7-9 and TRBJ2-1, reads DTGVSQNPRHKITKRGQNVTFRCDPISEHNRLYWYRQTLGQGPEFLTYFQNEAQLEKSRLLSDRFSAERPKGSFSTLEIQRTEQGDSAMYLCASSASSREFFGPGTRLTVL.

The chain recombines TRBV7-3 with TRBJ2-2; D is uncertain. Germline assignment: CDR1 SGHTA and CDR2 FQGTGA. V was trimmed by 5 bases and J by 7 bases, leaving 11 bases between them. The CDR3 extends over 13 amino acids. The DNA of the CDR3 is TGTGCCAGCAGCCTTACGAAGAACGGGGAGCTGTTTTTT. Protein: CASSLTKNGELFF.

The J gene is TRBJ2-7, the V gene TRBV5-1; a possible D gene is TRBD2 (5 bases). Trimming stripped 0 bases from V and 0 bases from J, with 10 bases between. Per germline, CDR1 SGHRS and CDR2 YFSETQ. This CDR3 contains 15 residues. CDR3 amino acids: CASSLAGSSSYEQYV. The CDR3 DNA is TGCGCCAGCAGCTTGGCGGGGTCGAGCTCCTACGAGCAGTACGTC.

This clone appeared a few times. CDR3 sequence: CASSAVGLAEYNEQFF. The CDR3 coding sequence is TGTGCCAGCAGCGCAGTTGGGCTAGCGGAGTACAATGAGCAGTTCTTC. J is TRBJ2-1 and V is TRBV7-3; TRBD2 matches 7 bases. This CDR3 contains 16 residues. Germline loops: CDR1 SGHTA, CDR2 FQGTGA. Germline trimming cut 5 bases from V and 4 bases from J; bases unmatched to any gene: 11.